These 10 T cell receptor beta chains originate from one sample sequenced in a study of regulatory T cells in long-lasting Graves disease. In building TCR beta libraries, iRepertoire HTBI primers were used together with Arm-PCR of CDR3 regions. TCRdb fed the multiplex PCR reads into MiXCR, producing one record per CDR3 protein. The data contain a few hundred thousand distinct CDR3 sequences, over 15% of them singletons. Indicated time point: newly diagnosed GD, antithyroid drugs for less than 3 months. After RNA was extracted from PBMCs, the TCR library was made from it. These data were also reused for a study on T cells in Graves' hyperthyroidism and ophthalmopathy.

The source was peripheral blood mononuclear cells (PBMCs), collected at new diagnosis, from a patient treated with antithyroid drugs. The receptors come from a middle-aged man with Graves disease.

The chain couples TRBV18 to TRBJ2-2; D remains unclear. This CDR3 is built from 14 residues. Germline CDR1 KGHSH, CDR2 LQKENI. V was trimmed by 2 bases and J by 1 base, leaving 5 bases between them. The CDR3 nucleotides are TGTGCCAGCTCACCAGACCAGAACACCGGGGAGCTGTTTTTT. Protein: CASSPDQNTGELFF.

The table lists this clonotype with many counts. The CDR3, as DNA: TGTGCCAGCAGTTACTCGATTGCCAGGGCCCAAGAGACCCAGTACTTC. Translation: CASSYSIARAQETQYF. This chain joins TRBV6-2 or TRBV6-3 and TRBJ2-5, with a possible D match to TRBD1 (5 bases). CDR1 and CDR2 from the germline V gene are MNHEY and SVGEGT. Trimming left V 0 bases short and J 1 base short, with 12 bases between. The CDR3 has 16 amino acids.

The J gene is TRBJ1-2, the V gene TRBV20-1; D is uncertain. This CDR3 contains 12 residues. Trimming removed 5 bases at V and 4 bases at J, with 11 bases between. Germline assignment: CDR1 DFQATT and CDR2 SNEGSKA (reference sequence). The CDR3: CSAGGVGYGYTF. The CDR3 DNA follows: TGCAGTGCTGGCGGGGTGGGCTATGGCTACACCTTC.

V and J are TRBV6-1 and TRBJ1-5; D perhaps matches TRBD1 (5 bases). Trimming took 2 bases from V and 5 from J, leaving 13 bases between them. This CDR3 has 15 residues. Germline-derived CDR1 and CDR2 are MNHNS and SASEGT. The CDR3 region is CASSEFPWGDQPQHF. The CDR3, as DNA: TGTGCCAGCAGTGAATTCCCCTGGGGCGATCAGCCCCAGCATTTT.

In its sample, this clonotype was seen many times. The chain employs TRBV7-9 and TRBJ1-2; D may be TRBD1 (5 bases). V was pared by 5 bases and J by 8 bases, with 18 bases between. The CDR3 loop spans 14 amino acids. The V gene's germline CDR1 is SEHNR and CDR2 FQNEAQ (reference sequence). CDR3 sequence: CASSPWDPQGGYTF. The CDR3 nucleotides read TGTGCCAGCAGCCCCTGGGACCCCCAAGGAGGCTACACCTTC.

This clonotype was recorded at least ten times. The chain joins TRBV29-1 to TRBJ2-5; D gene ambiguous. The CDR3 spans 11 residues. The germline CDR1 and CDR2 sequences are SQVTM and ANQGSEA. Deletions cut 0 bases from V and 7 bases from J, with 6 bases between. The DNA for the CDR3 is TGCAGCGTTGAAGAAGGCGGGACCCAGTACTTC. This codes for CSVEEGGTQYF.

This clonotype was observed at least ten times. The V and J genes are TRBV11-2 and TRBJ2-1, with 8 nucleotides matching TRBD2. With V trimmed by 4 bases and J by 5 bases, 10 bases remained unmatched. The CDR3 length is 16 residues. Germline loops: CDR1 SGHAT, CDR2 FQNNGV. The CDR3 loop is CASSWGRGGWDNEQFF. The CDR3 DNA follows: TGTGCCAGCAGCTGGGGTCGGGGGGGCTGGGACAATGAGCAGTTCTTC.

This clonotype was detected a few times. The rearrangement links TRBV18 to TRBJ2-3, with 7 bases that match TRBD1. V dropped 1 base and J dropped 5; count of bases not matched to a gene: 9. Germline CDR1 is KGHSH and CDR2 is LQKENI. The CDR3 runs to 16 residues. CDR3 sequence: CASSPRGQGGIDTQYF. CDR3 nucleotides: TGTGCCAGCTCACCACGGGGCCAAGGGGGCATAGATACGCAGTATTTT.

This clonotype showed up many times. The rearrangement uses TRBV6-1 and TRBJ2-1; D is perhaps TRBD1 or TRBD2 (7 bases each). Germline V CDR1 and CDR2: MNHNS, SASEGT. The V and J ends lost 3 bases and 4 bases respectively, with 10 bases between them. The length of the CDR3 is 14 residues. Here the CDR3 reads CASSDQGGYNEQFF. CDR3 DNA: TGTGCCAGCAGTGACCAGGGGGGGTACAATGAGCAGTTCTTC.

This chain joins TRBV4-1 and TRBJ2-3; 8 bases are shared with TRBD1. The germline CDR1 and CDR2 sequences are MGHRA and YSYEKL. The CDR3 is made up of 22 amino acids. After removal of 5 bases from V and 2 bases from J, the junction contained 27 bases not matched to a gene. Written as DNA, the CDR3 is TGCGCCAGCAGCTCGAGGAAACACAGGGGGTCTGTTCATGGATTTGTCACAGATACGCAGTATTTT. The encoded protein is CASSSRKHRGSVHGFVTDTQYF.